Presented here are 16 T cell receptor beta chains from one specimen sequenced in a study of blood T cell repertoires in COVID-19. Sequencing was performed with immunoSEQ multiplex PCR; in TCRdb, only in-frame clones are kept and a portion is missing. The table has around 80,000 clones, about 82% seen once. Specimen: peripheral blood. These receptors originate from an elderly woman with acute or convalescent COVID-19.

The chain links TRBV11-2 to TRBJ1-4, with 8 positions matching TRBD1. From germline, CDR1 is SGHAT and CDR2 FQNNGV. The CDR3 is 16 residues long. V shed 8 bases, J shed 0 bases, and the junction held 8 bases outside the gene matches. This CDR3 reads CASRRQGASTNEKLFF. Written as DNA, the CDR3 is TGTGCCAGCCGCAGGCAGGGGGCCTCAACTAATGAAAAACTGTTTTTT.

V usage is TRBV7-9 and J usage is TRBJ1-6, with TRBD1 matching 9 bases. The CDR3 runs 15 residues. Losses at the gene ends were 4 bases for V and 5 bases for J; bases not matched to a gene: 3. Germline lookup yields CDR1 SEHNR and CDR2 FQNEAQ (reference sequence). CDR3 in DNA: TGTGCCAGCAGCTCCGGGACAGGGAATAATTCACCCCTCCACTTT. It codes for CASSSGTGNNSPLHF. Using reference TRBV7-9 and TRBJ1-6 for the parts outside the CDR3, the full variable domain is DTGVSQNPRHKITKRGQNVTFRCDPISEHNRLYWYRQTLGQGPEFLTYFQNEAQLEKSRLLSDRFSAERPKGSFSTLEIQRTEQGDSAMYLCASSSGTGNNSPLHFGNGTRLTVT.

The chain links TRBV19 to TRBJ2-6; a weak D match, TRBD1 (6 bases). The CDR3 consists of 15 residues. The germline V and J ends were trimmed by 5 bases and 4 bases, with 12 bases remaining between them. Germline V gene lookup returns CDR1 LNHDA and CDR2 SQIVND (reference sequence). CDR3 loop: CASSEQGRGANVLTF. The CDR3, as DNA: TGTGCCAGTAGTGAACAGGGTCGAGGGGCCAACGTCCTGACTTTC. Full variable domain (remainder filled in from reference TRBV19 and TRBJ2-6): DGGITQSPKYLFRKEGQNVTLSCEQNLNHDAMYWYRQDPGQGLRLIYYSQIVNDFQKGDIAEGYSVSREKKESFPLTVTSAQKNPTAFYLCASSEQGRGANVLTFGAGSRLTVL.

CDR3 amino acids: CASSTGTEAFF. In DNA form, the CDR3 reads TGTGCCAGCAGTACAGGAACTGAAGCTTTCTTT. This chain connects TRBV6-1 to TRBJ1-1; D may be TRBD1 (5 bases). Trimming removed 5 bases from V and 5 bases from J, with 6 bases in between. The germline V gene has CDR1 MNHNS and CDR2 SASEGT. CDR3 length equals 11 residues.

This chain connects TRBV19 to TRBJ1-6; D is possibly TRBD1 (6 bases). With 7 bases removed from V and 6 bases from J, the gap between germline ends came to 19 bases. CDR3 length: 16 residues. The germline V gene encodes CDR1 LNHDA and CDR2 SQIVND (reference sequence). The CDR3: CASTSLGTRGNSPLHF. The CDR3, as DNA: TGTGCCAGTACCTCACTGGGGACACGGGGTAATTCACCCCTCCACTTT.

This clone was detected once. V is TRBV28 and J is TRBJ2-7, with 10 bases lining up with TRBD1. V shed 5 bases and J 2 bases; nucleotides not matched to a gene: 6. The CDR3 has 15 amino acids. CDR1 and CDR2 from the germline V gene are MDHEN and SYDVKM. The CDR3 reads CASSIAGTGAYEQYF. CDR3 DNA: TGTGCCAGCAGTATCGCCGGGACAGGGGCCTACGAGCAGTACTTC.

The rearrangement links TRBV5-5 to TRBJ1-3, with a tentative D call TRBD1 (5 bases). The germline V and J ends were trimmed by 5 bases and 2 bases, with 17 bases remaining between them. The V gene's germline CDR1 is SGHKS and CDR2 YYEKEE (reference sequence). The CDR3 consists of 16 residues. CDR3 protein: CASSLPPGFTGNTIYF. DNA of the CDR3: TGTGCCAGCAGTTTGCCCCCAGGGTTTACTGGAAACACCATATATTTT.

The rearrangement links TRBV28 to TRBJ1-4; 8 bases line up with TRBD1. V was clipped by 4 bases and J by 8 bases; unmatched bases: 9. The CDR3 covers 15 residues. Germline CDR1 is MDHEN and CDR2 is SYDVKM. DNA of the CDR3: TGTGCCAGCAGTTACTCACAGGGGGGGTGGGAAAAACTGTTTTTT. Protein: CASSYSQGGWEKLFF. Complete variable domain (other parts from reference TRBV28 and TRBJ1-4): DVKVTQSSRYLVKRTGEKVFLECVQDMDHENMFWYRQDPGLGLRLIYFSYDVKMKEKGDIPEGYSVSREKKERFSLILESASTNQTSMYLCASSYSQGGWEKLFFGSGTQLSVL.

The genes are TRBV28 and TRBJ1-4; D perhaps matches TRBD1 (6 bases). CDR1 and CDR2 from the germline V gene are MDHEN and SYDVKM. CDR3 length: 14 residues. V lost 7 bases, J lost 7 bases, and 16 bases lay in between. In DNA form, the CDR3 reads TGTGCCAGCACTCGAGGGGGGGGCCCTGAAAAACTGTTTTTT. It specifies CASTRGGGPEKLFF. The variable domain in full, completed from reference TRBV28 and TRBJ1-4, reads DVKVTQSSRYLVKRTGEKVFLECVQDMDHENMFWYRQDPGLGLRLIYFSYDVKMKEKGDIPEGYSVSREKKERFSLILESASTNQTSMYLCASTRGGGPEKLFFGSGTQLSVL.

The CDR3 spells CASSFITGGRTDTQYF. CDR3 in DNA: TGTGCCAGCAGCTTTATAACAGGGGGCCGGACAGATACGCAGTATTTT. The J gene is TRBJ2-3, the V gene TRBV7-3; 9 bases align to TRBD1. The CDR3 has 16 residues. Unmatched junction bases numbered 7, after V lost 3 bases and J lost 3 bases. Germline-derived CDR1 and CDR2 are SGHTA and FQGTGA.

This chain joins TRBV7-6 and TRBJ2-1; a possible D gene is TRBD2 (5 bases). The germline CDR1 and CDR2 sequences are SGHVS and FNYEAQ. With 5 bases removed from V and 7 bases from J, the gap between germline ends came to 15 bases. The CDR3 runs 14 residues. The CDR3 bases are TGTGCCAGCAGCCCCCAAAGAGAGGGTAATGAGCAGTTCTTC. Translated, it gives CASSPQREGNEQFF.

CDR3 region: CASSLEGSRNSPLHF. DNA of the CDR3: TGCGCCAGCAGCTTGGAGGGGTCCCGTAATTCACCCCTCCACTTT. The V call is TRBV5-1, the J call TRBJ1-6; weak D call: TRBD1 (5 bases). CDR3 length: 15 amino acids. V lost 0 bases and J lost 6, with 10 bases in between. CDR1 SGHRS and CDR2 YFSETQ come from the germline V gene.

The chain couples TRBV3-1 (or the pseudogene TRBV3-2) to TRBJ1-5; TRBD1 matches 7 bases. This CDR3 is 15 amino acids long. J was trimmed by 6 bases and V by 1 base; bases with no gene match: 6. In germline, CDR1 is LGHDT, CDR2 YNNKEL (reference sequence). The CDR3 is CASSQGQGRVQPQHF. The CDR3 coding sequence is TGTGCCAGCAGCCAAGGACAGGGTAGGGTTCAGCCCCAGCATTTT.

A single count supports this clone. This chain connects TRBV11-3 to TRBJ1-1, with D perhaps TRBD1 (6 bases). This CDR3 has 14 residues. V was pared by 5 bases and J by 4 bases, with 14 bases between. Germline CDR1 is SGHNT and CDR2 is YENEEA. CDR3 sequence: CASSHGTSSTEAFF. DNA for the CDR3: TGTGCCAGCAGCCATGGGACATCTTCCACTGAAGCTTTCTTT.

The count of this clone is one. The rearrangement links TRBV2 to TRBJ2-5; weak D call: TRBD2 (7 bases). Germline loops: CDR1 SNHLY, CDR2 FYNNEI. The V gene lost 1 base and the J gene lost 1 base, with 10 bases spanning the gap. The CDR3 contains 15 residues. The CDR3 loop reads CASSEDRGAQETQYF. CDR3 nucleotide sequence: TGTGCCAGCAGTGAAGATCGGGGGGCCCAAGAGACCCAGTACTTC.

The chain joins TRBV3-1 (or the pseudogene TRBV3-2) to TRBJ1-1; D possibly corresponds to TRBD1 (6 bases). Germline V lookup: CDR1 LGHDT, CDR2 YNNKEL (reference sequence). There are 12 residues in the CDR3. The ends were cut back, 4 bases at V and 11 bases at J, with 14 bases in the middle. In DNA, the CDR3 is TGTGCCAGCAGCCGAAACAGGGATGTCGCTTTCTTT. It translates to CASSRNRDVAFF.